This T cell receptor (beta chain) was profiled in a study of PD-L1 blockade in urothelial cancer. Study information: Reported median T cell count for blood samples was around 150,000. Study outcomes and limitations: Tumor-linked clones in blood grew more by 3 weeks in durable-benefit patients.

Points on this clone: Its target is not known.

Looked up from germline, CDR1 is MDHEN and CDR2 is SYDVKM. V lost 5 bases to trimming and J lost 0 bases; unmatched junction nucleotides: 6. This CDR3 region has 16 residues. Method: immunoSEQ multiplex PCR; TCRdb's copy keeps in-frame clones and lacks some. The data hold tens of thousands of clones, with approximately 81% observed a single time. This sequence originates from a man between 65 and 85 years old with urothelial cancer. The sequences come from PBMCs, collected around atezolizumab (anti-PD-L1) treatment. V gene TRBV28 combines with J gene TRBJ2-1; 8 bases align to TRBD1. The DNA of the CDR3 is TGTGCCAGCAGTCCAGGGGGCGTGCGCTCCTACAATGAGCAGTTCTTC. Translation gives CASSPGGVRSYNEQFF.